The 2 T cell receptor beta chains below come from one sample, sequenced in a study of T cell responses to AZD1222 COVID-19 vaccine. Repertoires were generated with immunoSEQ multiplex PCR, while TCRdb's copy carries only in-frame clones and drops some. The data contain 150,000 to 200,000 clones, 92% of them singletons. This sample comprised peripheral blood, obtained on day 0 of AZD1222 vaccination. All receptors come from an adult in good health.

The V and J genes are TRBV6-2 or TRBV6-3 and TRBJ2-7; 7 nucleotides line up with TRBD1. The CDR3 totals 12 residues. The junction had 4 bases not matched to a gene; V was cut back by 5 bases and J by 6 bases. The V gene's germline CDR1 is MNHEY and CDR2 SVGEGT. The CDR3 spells CASSDRVGEQYF. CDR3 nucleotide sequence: TGTGCCAGCAGTGACAGGGTTGGCGAGCAGTACTTC.

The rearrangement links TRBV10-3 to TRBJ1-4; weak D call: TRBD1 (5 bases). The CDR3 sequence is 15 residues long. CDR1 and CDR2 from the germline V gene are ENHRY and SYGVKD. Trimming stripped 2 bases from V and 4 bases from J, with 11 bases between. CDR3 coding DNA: TGTGCCATCAGTGAGGTCGGACAAATTAATGAAAAACTGTTTTTT. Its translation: CAISEVGQINEKLFF.